These 10 T cell receptor beta chains came from one sample sequenced in a study of radiation and T cells in renal cell carcinoma. Assay used: immunoSEQ multiplex PCR; TCRdb lists only in-frame clones, some missing. The data show more than 75,000 clones, under 90% seen once. Time point specified: baseline pretreatment blood. Treatment specified: 15 Gy SBRT to primary tumor, nephrectomy 4 weeks later. The sequences come from blood, collected from a patient whose treatment included radiotherapy and nephrectomy. The receptors shown here come from a man in his 60s with renal cell carcinoma.

The V call is TRBV4-1, the J call TRBJ2-1; D remains ambiguous. V shed 2 bases and J shed 0 bases, with 8 bases lying between them. CDR1 and CDR2 (germline): MGHRA, YSYEKL. This CDR3 comprises 15 residues. In DNA form, the CDR3 reads TGCGCCAGCAGCCAAAAGGTGAGCTCCTACAATGAGCAGTTCTTC. It is translated as CASSQKVSSYNEQFF.

The chain joins TRBV7-2 to TRBJ2-7, with unresolved D. This CDR3 is 17 amino acids long. CDR1 is SGHTA, CDR2 FQGNSA, per germline. Trimming removed 3 bases at V and 0 bases at J, with 18 bases between. In DNA, the CDR3 is TGTGCCAGCAGCTTTGAACCAGGCATCCGAGACTCCTACGAGCAGTACTTC. Amino acid sequence: CASSFEPGIRDSYEQYF. The complete variable domain, with remaining parts taken from reference TRBV7-2 and TRBJ2-7, reads GAGVSQSPSNKVTEKGKDVELRCDPISGHTALYWYRQSLGQGLEFLIYFQGNSAPDKSGLPSDRFSAERTGGSVSTLTIQRTQQEDSAVYLCASSFEPGIRDSYEQYFGPGTRLTVT.

The chain joins TRBV9 to TRBJ2-3; D possibly corresponds to TRBD2 (6 bases). Trimming took 3 bases from V and 0 from J, leaving 11 bases between them. The CDR3 loop spans 15 amino acids. CDR1 and CDR2 from the germline V gene are SGDLS and YYNGEE. The CDR3 DNA is TGTGCCAGCAGCGCTTCGACTAGAAGCACAGATACGCAGTATTTT. Its translation is CASSASTRSTDTQYF. Full variable domain (remainder filled in from reference TRBV9 and TRBJ2-3): DSGVTQTPKHLITATGQRVTLRCSPRSGDLSVYWYQQSLDQGLQFLIQYYNGEERAKGNILERFSAQQFPDLHSELNLSSLELGDSALYFCASSASTRSTDTQYFGPGTRLTVL.

This chain connects TRBV19 to TRBJ2-2; D call uncertain. Trimming shortened V by 10 bases and J by 8 bases, and 11 bases separated the two germline ends. Germline V gene data show CDR1 as LNHDA and CDR2 as SQIVND (reference sequence). The CDR3 covers 11 residues. The CDR3 is CATGLWGELFF. DNA for the CDR3: TGTGCCACCGGCCTCTGGGGGGAGCTGTTTTTT.

The genes are TRBV6-1 and TRBJ1-3, with a weak D call TRBD1 (5 bases). This CDR3 has 14 amino acids. CDR1 and CDR2 (germline): MNHNS, SASEGT. V was pared by 4 bases and J by 0 bases, with 7 bases between. CDR3 loop: CASSATVSGNTIYF. DNA for the CDR3: TGTGCCAGCAGTGCGACAGTCTCTGGAAACACCATATATTTT.

This chain connects TRBV4-1 to TRBJ1-3; D unclear. CDR1 is MGHRA, CDR2 YSYEKL, per germline. CDR3 length: 17 residues. Trimming cost V 4 bases and J 1 base, with 17 bases left between them. The CDR3 reads CASSRVTAGSSGNTIYF. The CDR3 DNA is TGCGCCAGCAGCCGAGTAACGGCGGGTTCATCTGGAAACACCATATATTTT.

This chain uses TRBV19 with TRBJ1-1; no reliable D call. In germline, CDR1 is LNHDA, CDR2 SQIVND (reference sequence). This CDR3 has 16 amino acids. V lost 7 bases and J 4 bases, leaving 22 bases between the germline ends. The CDR3 loop is CASTSTWRRGSTEAFF. The CDR3 DNA reads as TGTGCCAGTACCTCTACTTGGCGCCGAGGGAGCACTGAAGCTTTCTTT.

The gene calls are TRBV19 and TRBJ2-5; D unclear. This CDR3 region has 15 residues. V lost 3 bases, J lost 5 bases, and 16 bases lay in between. Per germline, CDR1 LNHDA and CDR2 SQIVND (reference sequence). CDR3 amino acids: CASSMWSSLGETQYF. CDR3 DNA sequence: TGTGCCAGTAGTATGTGGTCTAGTCTCGGGGAGACCCAGTACTTC.

The chain links TRBV7-2 to TRBJ2-5; perhaps TRBD2 as D (5 bases). In germline, CDR1 is SGHTA, CDR2 FQGNSA. Deletions cut 1 base from V and 5 bases from J, with 20 bases between. This CDR3 has 17 amino acids. The CDR3 nucleotides are TGTGCCAGCAGCTTAGGTGTGACACGGGGTAGTTGGGAGACCCAGTACTTC. Translation: CASSLGVTRGSWETQYF.

The V call is TRBV7-2, the J call TRBJ2-1, with a tentative D call TRBD2 (5 bases). The CDR3 has 13 amino acids. Trimming cost V 6 bases and J 8 bases, with 14 bases left between them. The germline V gene encodes CDR1 SGHTA and CDR2 FQGNSA. The CDR3 loop is CASRQHEGHEQFF. CDR3 nucleotide sequence: TGTGCCAGCAGACAACATGAGGGCCATGAGCAGTTCTTC.